This T cell receptor beta chain appears in the sequencing data of a study of radiation and T cells in renal cell carcinoma. Study-wide background: Nephrectomy followed 15 Gy stereotactic body radiation by 4 weeks.

Stated time point: blood 2 weeks post-SBRT. Specified treatment: 15 Gy SBRT to primary tumor, nephrectomy 4 weeks later. In germline, CDR1 is SGHNT, CDR2 YENEEA. The length of the CDR3 is 15 residues. Trimming cost V 3 bases and J 4 bases, with 15 bases left between them. The method was immunoSEQ multiplex PCR; TCRdb's version includes in-frame clones alone and lacks a portion of them. This table has some 130,000 clones, 88% appearing once. The source was blood, collected from a patient whose treatment included radiotherapy and nephrectomy. The source of this sequence is a woman in her sixties or seventies with renal cell carcinoma. The chain links TRBV11-3 to TRBJ1-1; tentative D call: TRBD1 (5 bases). The chain's CDR3 is CASSFLRGRSTEAFF. CDR3 bases: TGTGCCAGCAGCTTTTTAAGGGGCCGGTCCACTGAAGCTTTCTTT.